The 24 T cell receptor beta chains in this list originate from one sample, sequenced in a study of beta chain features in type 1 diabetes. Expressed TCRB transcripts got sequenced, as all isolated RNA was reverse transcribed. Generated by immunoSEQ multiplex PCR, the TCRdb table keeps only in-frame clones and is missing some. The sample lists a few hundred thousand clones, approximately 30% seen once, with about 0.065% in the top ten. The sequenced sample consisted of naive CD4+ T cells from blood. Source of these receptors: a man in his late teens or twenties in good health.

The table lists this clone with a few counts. The CDR3 sequence is CSVELQHSYEQYF. Here the CDR3 DNA reads TGCAGCGTTGAATTGCAGCATTCCTACGAGCAGTACTTC. The V and J genes are TRBV29-1 and TRBJ2-7; D remains ambiguous. Trimming left V 2 bases short and J 1 base short, with 9 bases between. Germline CDR1 SQVTM, CDR2 ANQGSEA. CDR3 length: 13 residues.

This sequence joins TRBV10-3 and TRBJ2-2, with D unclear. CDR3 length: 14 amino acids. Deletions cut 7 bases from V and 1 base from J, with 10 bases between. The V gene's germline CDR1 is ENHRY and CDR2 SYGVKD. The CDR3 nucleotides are TGTGCCATCAAAGGAGTCGGGAACACCGGGGAGCTGTTTTTT. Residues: CAIKGVGNTGELFF.

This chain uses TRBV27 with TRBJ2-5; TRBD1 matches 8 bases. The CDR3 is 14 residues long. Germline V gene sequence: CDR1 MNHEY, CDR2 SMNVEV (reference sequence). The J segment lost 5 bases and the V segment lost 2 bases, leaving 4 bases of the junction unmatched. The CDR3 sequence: CASSLDRGWETQYF. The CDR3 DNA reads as TGTGCCAGCAGTTTAGACAGGGGATGGGAGACCCAGTACTTC.

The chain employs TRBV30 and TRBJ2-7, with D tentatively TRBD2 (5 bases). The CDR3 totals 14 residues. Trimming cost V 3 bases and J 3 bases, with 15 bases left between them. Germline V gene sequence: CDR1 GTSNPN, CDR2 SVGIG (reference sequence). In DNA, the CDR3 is TGTGCCTGGAGCCCCCCCCCAGGACTCTACGAGCAGTACTTC. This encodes CAWSPPPGLYEQYF.

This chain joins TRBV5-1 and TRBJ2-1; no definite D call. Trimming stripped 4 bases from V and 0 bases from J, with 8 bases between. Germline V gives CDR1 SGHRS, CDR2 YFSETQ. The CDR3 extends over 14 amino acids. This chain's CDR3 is CASSRASSYNEQFF. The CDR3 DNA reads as TGCGCCAGCAGCCGGGCCTCCTCCTACAATGAGCAGTTCTTC.

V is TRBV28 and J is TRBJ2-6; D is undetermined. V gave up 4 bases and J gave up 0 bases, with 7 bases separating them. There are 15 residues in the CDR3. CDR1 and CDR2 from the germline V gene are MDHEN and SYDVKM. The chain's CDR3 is CASSSLGSGANVLTF. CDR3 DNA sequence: TGTGCCAGCAGTTCCCTGGGCTCTGGGGCCAACGTCCTGACTTTC.

CDR3 sequence (DNA): TGTGCCAGTAGTATTGGGCCAGGGGGAGGCACCTACAATGAGCAGTTCTTC. It yields the protein CASSIGPGGGTYNEQFF. The gene calls are TRBV19 and TRBJ2-1, with D perhaps TRBD1 (7 bases). The germline gives CDR1 LNHDA, CDR2 SQIVND (reference sequence). The ends were cut back, 3 bases at V and 2 bases at J, with 17 bases in the middle. The CDR3 has 17 amino acids.

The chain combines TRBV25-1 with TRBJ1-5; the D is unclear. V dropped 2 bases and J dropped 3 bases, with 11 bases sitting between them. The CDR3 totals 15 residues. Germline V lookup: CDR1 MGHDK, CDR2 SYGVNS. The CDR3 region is CASSEEAVHNQPQHF. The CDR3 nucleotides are TGTGCCAGCAGTGAAGAGGCAGTCCACAATCAGCCCCAGCATTTT.

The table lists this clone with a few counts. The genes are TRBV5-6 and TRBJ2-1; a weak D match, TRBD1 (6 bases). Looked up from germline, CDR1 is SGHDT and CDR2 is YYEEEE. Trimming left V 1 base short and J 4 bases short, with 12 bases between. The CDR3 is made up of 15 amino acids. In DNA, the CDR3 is TGTGCCAGCAGCTTGCGCCGGACAGCTTACAATGAGCAGTTCTTC. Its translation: CASSLRRTAYNEQFF.

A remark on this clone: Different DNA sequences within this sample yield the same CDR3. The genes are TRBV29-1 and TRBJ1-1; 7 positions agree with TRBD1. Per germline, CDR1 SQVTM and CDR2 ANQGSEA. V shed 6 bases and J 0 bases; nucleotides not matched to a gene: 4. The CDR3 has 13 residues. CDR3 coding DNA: TGCAGCGTGGCGGGACAGCTGAACACTGAAGCTTTCTTT. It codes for CSVAGQLNTEAFF.

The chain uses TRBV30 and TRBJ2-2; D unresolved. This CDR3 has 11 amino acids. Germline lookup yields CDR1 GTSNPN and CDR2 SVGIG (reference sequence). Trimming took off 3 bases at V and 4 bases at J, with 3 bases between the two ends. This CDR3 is CAWSGTGELFF. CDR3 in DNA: TGTGCCTGGAGCGGCACCGGGGAGCTGTTTTTT.

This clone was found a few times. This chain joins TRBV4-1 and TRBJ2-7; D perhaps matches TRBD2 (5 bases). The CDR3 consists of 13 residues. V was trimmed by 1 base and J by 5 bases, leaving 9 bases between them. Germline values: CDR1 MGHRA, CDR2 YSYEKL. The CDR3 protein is CASSQGVRDEQYF. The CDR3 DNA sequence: TGCGCCAGCAGCCAAGGGGTGAGGGACGAGCAGTACTTC.

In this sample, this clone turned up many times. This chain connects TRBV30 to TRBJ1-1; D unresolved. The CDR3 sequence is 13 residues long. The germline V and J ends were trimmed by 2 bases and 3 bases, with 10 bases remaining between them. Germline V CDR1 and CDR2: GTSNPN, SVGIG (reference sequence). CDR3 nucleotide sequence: TGTGCCTGGAGTCTCAGATCTGACACTGAAGCTTTCTTT. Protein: CAWSLRSDTEAFF. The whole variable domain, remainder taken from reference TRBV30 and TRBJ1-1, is SQTIHQWPATLVQPVGSPLSLECTVEGTSNPNLYWYRQAAGRGLQLLFYSVGIGQISSEVPQNLSASRPQDRQFILSSKKLLLSDSGFYLCAWSLRSDTEAFFGQGTRLTVV.

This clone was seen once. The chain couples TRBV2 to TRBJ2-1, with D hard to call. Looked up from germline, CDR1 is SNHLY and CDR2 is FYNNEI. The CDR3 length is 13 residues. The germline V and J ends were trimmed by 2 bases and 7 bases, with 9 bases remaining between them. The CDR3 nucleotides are TGTGCCAGCAGTGAAAGGACGCTAAATGAGCAGTTCTTC. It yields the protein CASSERTLNEQFF.

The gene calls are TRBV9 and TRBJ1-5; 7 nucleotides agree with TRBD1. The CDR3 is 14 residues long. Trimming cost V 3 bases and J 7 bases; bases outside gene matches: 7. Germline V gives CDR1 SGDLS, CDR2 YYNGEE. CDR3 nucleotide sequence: TGTGCCAGCAGCGCCTGGGACAGAGGACAGCCCCAGCATTTT. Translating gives CASSAWDRGQPQHF.

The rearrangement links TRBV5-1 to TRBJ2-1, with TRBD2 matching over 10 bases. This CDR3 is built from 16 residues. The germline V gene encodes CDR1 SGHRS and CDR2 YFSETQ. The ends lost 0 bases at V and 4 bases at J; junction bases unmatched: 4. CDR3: CASSLGSGRTYNEQFF. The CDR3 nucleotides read TGCGCCAGCAGCTTGGGTAGCGGGAGGACTTACAATGAGCAGTTCTTC.

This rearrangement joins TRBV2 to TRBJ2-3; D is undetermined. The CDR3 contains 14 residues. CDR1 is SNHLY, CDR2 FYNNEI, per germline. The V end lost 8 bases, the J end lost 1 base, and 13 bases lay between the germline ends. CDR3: CASVLRMGTDTQYF. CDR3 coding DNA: TGTGCCAGCGTTCTGAGGATGGGCACAGATACGCAGTATTTT.

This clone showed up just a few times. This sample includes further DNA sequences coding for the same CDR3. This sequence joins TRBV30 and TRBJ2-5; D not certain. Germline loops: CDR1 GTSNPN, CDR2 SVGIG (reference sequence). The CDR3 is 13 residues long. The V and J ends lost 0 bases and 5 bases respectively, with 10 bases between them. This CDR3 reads CAWSVRVIETQYF. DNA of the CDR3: TGTGCCTGGAGTGTCAGAGTTATCGAGACCCAGTACTTC.

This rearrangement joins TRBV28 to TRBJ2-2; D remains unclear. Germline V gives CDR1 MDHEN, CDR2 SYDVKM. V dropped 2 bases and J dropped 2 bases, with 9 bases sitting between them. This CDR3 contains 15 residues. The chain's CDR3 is CASSLRTANTGELFF. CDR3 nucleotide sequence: TGTGCCAGCAGTTTACGGACCGCTAACACCGGGGAGCTGTTTTTT.

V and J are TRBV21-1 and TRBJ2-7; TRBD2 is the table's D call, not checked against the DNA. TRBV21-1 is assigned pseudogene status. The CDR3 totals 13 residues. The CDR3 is CASSQASSYEQYF. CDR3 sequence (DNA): TGTGCCAGCAGCCAAGCGAGCTCCTACGAGCAGTACTTC.

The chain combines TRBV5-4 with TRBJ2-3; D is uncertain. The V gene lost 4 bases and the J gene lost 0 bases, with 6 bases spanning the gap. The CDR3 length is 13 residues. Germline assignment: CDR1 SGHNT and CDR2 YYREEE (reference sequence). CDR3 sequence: CASSPASTDTQYF. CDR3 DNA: TGTGCCAGCAGCCCAGCTAGCACAGATACGCAGTATTTT. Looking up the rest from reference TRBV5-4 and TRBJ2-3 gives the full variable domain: ETGVTQSPTHLIKTRGQQVTLRCSSQSGHNTVSWYQQALGQGPQFIFQYYREEENGRGNFPPRFSGLQFPNYSSELNVNALELDDSALYLCASSPASTDTQYFGPGTRLTVL.

The CDR3 region is CASSFSGAFQETQYF. The CDR3 nucleotides are TGTGCCAGCAGCTTTAGCGGGGCATTCCAAGAGACCCAGTACTTC. The chain joins TRBV5-6 to TRBJ2-5; TRBD2 matches at 8 bases. Germline CDR1 SGHDT, CDR2 YYEEEE. The V gene end was trimmed by 2 bases and the J gene end by 1 base; junction bases not matched to a gene: 4. The CDR3 covers 15 residues.

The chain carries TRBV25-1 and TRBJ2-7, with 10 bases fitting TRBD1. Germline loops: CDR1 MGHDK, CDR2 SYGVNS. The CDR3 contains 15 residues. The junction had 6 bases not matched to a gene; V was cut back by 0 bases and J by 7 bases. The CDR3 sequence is CASSEYGTGVWEQYF. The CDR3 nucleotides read TGTGCCAGCAGTGAATACGGGACAGGGGTATGGGAGCAGTACTTC.

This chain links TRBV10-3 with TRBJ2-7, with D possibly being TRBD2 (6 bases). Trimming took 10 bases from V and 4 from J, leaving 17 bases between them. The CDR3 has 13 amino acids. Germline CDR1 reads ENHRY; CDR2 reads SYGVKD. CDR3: CATIAEVGYEQYF. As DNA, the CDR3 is TGTGCCACCATAGCGGAGGTGGGGTACGAGCAGTACTTC.